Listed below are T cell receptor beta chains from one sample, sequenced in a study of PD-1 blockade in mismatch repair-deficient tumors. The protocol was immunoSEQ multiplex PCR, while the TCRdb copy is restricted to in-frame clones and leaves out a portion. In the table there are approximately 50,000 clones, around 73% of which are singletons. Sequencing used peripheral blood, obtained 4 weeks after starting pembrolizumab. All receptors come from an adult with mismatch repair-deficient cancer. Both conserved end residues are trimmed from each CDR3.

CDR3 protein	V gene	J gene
ASRGAATDTQY	TRBV11-1	TRBJ2-3
ASSGGSQPQH	TRBV6-5	TRBJ1-5
ASSEGQGIEGYT	TRBV4-3	TRBJ1-2
ASSLVGTDREETQY	TRBV5-1	TRBJ2-5
ASSLSLAPGNTIY	TRBV7-2	TRBJ1-3
ASSYRDINQPQH	TRBV19	TRBJ1-5
AISVADTQY	TRBV10-3	TRBJ2-3
ASSLLGEAQY	TRBV7-9	TRBJ2-3
ASSLVPGGQETQY	TRBV5-4	TRBJ2-5
ASSLGTNYGYT	TRBV7-9	TRBJ1-2
ASSLNGQGPDTQY	TRBV7-8	TRBJ2-3
ASSLKGGRARAGELF	TRBV27	TRBJ2-2
ASSPGGTGEETQY	TRBV18	TRBJ2-5
AWTGGSDTQY	TRBV30	TRBJ2-3
ASSLRRGDEQF	TRBV7-8	TRBJ2-1
ASSQGKEGTGELF	TRBV4-1	TRBJ2-2
ASSVSSGAYNEQF	TRBV2	TRBJ2-1
ASTDSRDPYQPQH	TRBV28	TRBJ1-5
ASSHSDTGELF	TRBV4-2	TRBJ2-2
ASKDSSYNEQF	TRBV5-1	TRBJ2-1
ASRTTSGGIYEQY	TRBV28	TRBJ2-7
ASSLSRVATEAF	TRBV7-6	TRBJ1-1
ASSLVRYNFGQQETQY	TRBV11-3	TRBJ2-5
ASSLVSPSTEAF	TRBV11-2	TRBJ1-1
ASSFRYRIQEAF	TRBV5-6	TRBJ1-1
ASSQEGGSTAGVDTQY	TRBV4-3	TRBJ2-3
ASSVGTGSFQPQH	TRBV2	TRBJ1-5
ASSYWEGRDNEQF	TRBV6-6	TRBJ2-1
ASSASPGLAGMQF	TRBV19	TRBJ2-1
ASSPDRLNTEAF	TRBV7-6	TRBJ1-1
ASSTSRNTGELF	TRBV6-5	TRBJ2-2
ASSSTGASGANVLT	TRBV11-1	TRBJ2-6
ASSSEPRGSDTQY	TRBV5-1	TRBJ2-3
ASSGVDRDENEQF	TRBV5-6	TRBJ2-1
ASSLTGFYNEQF	TRBV11-2	TRBJ2-1
ASKPGLGGYT	TRBV19	TRBJ1-2
ASSYSTLSGNTIY	TRBV6-5	TRBJ1-3
ASSSGGRQPLNEQF	TRBV9	TRBJ2-1
AISESKDEQY	TRBV10-3	TRBJ2-7
ASSRGGLVRTGELF	TRBV4-1	TRBJ2-2
ASSRTSGTQETQY	TRBV7-2	TRBJ2-5
ASSLDSYMNTEAF	TRBV11-2	TRBJ1-1
ASSLLAGASTDTQY	TRBV18	TRBJ2-3
ASSTGQAWGEQY	TRBV5-1	TRBJ2-7
ASTLRQGNTGELF	TRBV7-2	TRBJ2-2
ASSSPPAEQF	TRBV7-2	TRBJ2-1
ASSAGGRDLRRNTEAF	TRBV5-1	TRBJ1-1
ASSISGNEKLF	TRBV19	TRBJ1-4
SVGTVDSNQPQH	TRBV29-1	TRBJ1-5
ASSTILAGARGYEQF	TRBV7-2	TRBJ2-1